Included here is one T cell receptor (beta chain) sequence, with context. Only in-frame clones appear in the TCRdb table, and some are missing; sequencing was by immunoSEQ multiplex PCR. Here the sample spans about 94,000 clones, 94% being singletons. This sample stems from a study of siplizumab effects on memory and regulatory T cells. The CDR3 has 15 amino acids. The germline V gene encodes CDR1 SGHVS and CDR2 FQNEAQ. V was pared by 5 bases and J by 1 base, with 15 bases between. This TCR derives from a human donor in good health. Material for sequencing was non-Treg CD4+ T cells sorted from blood. The V call is TRBV7-8, the J call TRBJ2-7; no reliable D call. CDR3 DNA sequence: TGTGCCAGCAGCCTAGGCCCGGGTGGTTCCTACGAGCAGTACTTC. Protein: CASSLGPGGSYEQYF.